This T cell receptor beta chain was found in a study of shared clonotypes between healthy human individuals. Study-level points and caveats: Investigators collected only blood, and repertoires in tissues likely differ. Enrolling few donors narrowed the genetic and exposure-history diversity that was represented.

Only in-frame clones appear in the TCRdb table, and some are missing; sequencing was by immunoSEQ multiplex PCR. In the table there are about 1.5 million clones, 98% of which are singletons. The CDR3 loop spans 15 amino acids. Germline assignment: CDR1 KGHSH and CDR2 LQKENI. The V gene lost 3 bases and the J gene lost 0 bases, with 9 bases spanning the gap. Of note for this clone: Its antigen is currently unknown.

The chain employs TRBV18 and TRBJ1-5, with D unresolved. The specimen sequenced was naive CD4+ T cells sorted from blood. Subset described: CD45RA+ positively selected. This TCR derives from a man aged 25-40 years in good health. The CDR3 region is CASSPVSGSNQPQHF. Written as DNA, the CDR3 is TGTGCCAGCTCACCGGTCTCAGGTAGCAATCAGCCCCAGCATTTT.